The rows below give T cell receptor beta chains drawn from one sample of a study of blood T cell repertoires in COVID-19. The table came from immunoSEQ multiplex PCR; TCRdb's copy has only in-frame clones and leaves some out. The repertoire includes about 77,000 clones, 75% to 85% of them detected once, and around 5.2% sits in the top ten. Material: peripheral blood. These receptors were taken from an older woman with acute or convalescent COVID-19. Both conserved end residues are part of each CDR3. The D gene is left open where the match is weak. Not all rows give a size; the values are once, few, many and, for expanded clones, a class.

NA | once | TRBJ2-7 | TRBV29-1 | 12 | TGCAGCGTTGAAGAAGTCAGGGGAGACCAGTACTTC | CSVEEVRGDQYF
NA | NA | TRBJ2-1 | TRBV7-9 | 13 | TGTGCCAGCAGCTTAGGGTCAGGGGATGAGCAGTTCTTC | CASSLGSGDEQFF
NA | NA | TRBJ1-5 | TRBV18 | 15 | TGTGCCAGCTCACCAGGGGGGTATAGCAATCAGCCCCAGCATTTT | CASSPGGYSNQPQHF
TRBD1 | NA | TRBJ1-5 | TRBV4-1 | 13 | TGCGCCAGCAGCCAGGACAGGGACCAGCCCCAGCATTTT | CASSQDRDQPQHF
TRBD1 | NA | TRBJ1-1 | TRBV24-1 | 12 | TGTGCCACCAGTGACAGGGGGGAGAGAGCTTTCTTT | CATSDRGERAFF
TRBD1 | once | TRBJ1-1 | TRBV27 | 15 | TGTGCCAGCAGTTCTCGGACAGGGGAGGACACTGAAGCTTTCTTT | CASSSRTGEDTEAFF
NA | NA | TRBJ1-2 | TRBV6-1 | 13 | TGTGCCAGCAGTGAAACAGGGTACTATGGCTACACCTTC | CASSETGYYGYTF
NA | NA | TRBJ2-1 | TRBV3-1/TRBV3-2 | 12 | TGTGCCAGCAGCTACCGAGTCGGTGAGCAGTTCTTC | CASSYRVGEQFF
NA | NA | TRBJ1-1 | TRBV7-6 | 11 | TGTGCCAGCAGCTCTTACAGCGAAGCTTTCTTT | CASSSYSEAFF
NA | NA | TRBJ1-1 | TRBV5-1 | 12 | TGCGCCAGCAGCTTGGCTCAGGGTGAAGCTTTCTTT | CASSLAQGEAFF
TRBD1 | NA | TRBJ1-3 | TRBV18 | 14 | TGTGCCAGCTCACTTGACAGGGGTGGAAACACCATATATTTT | CASSLDRGGNTIYF
NA | NA | TRBJ2-7 | TRBV15 | 16 | TGTGCCACCAGCAGAGATCCGGGATGGAACTCCTACGAGCAGTACTTC | CATSRDPGWNSYEQYF
NA | NA | TRBJ1-5 | TRBV4-1 | 15 | TGCGCCAGCAGCCAAGAAGTCGACACCTATCAGCCCCAGCATTTT | CASSQEVDTYQPQHF
TRBD1 | NA | TRBJ1-5 | TRBV10-2 | 12 | TGCGCCACGGGGACAGGCAATCAGCCCCAGCATTTT | CATGTGNQPQHF
NA | once | TRBJ1-1 | TRBV24-1 | 12 | TGTGCCACCAGTAGCGGGGGCCCTGAAGCTTTCTTT | CATSSGGPEAFF
TRBD1 | NA | TRBJ2-7 | TRBV4-3 | 15 | TGCGCCAGCAGCGTAGGACAGGGGGCTACCTACGAGCAGTACTTC | CASSVGQGATYEQYF
NA | NA | TRBJ1-2 | TRBV4-2 | 16 | TGTGCCAGCAGCCAGCCGCTCCGGGACACTGGCTATGGCTACACCTTC | CASSQPLRDTGYGYTF
NA | few | TRBJ1-1 | TRBV5-4 | 11 | TGTGCCAGCAGCAGCTGGACTGAAGCTTTCTTT | CASSSWTEAFF
NA | NA | TRBJ2-2 | TRBV11-1 | 14 | TGTGCCAGCGAAAAGACGGGAGACACCGGGGAGCTGTTTTTT | CASEKTGDTGELFF
NA | NA | TRBJ2-1 | TRBV6-1 | 13 | TGTGCCAGCTTAGCGTTAGGTTACAATGAGCAGTTCTTC | CASLALGYNEQFF